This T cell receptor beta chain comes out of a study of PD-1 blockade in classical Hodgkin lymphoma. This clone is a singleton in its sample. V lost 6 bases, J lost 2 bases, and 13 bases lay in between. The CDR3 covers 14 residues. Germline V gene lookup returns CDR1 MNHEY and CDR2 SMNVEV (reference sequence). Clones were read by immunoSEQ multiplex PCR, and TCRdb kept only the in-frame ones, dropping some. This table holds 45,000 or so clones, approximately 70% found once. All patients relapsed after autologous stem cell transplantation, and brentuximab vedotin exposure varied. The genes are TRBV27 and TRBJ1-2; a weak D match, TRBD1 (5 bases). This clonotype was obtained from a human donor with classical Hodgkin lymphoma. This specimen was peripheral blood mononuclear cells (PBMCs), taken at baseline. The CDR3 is CASSPHQGNYGYTF. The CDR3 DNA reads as TGTGCCAGCAGCCCACATCAGGGCAACTATGGCTACACCTTC.